A selection of T cell receptor beta chains follows, all from one sample in a study of cytomegalovirus exposure and HLA in healthy donors. This table comes from immunoSEQ multiplex PCR, and its TCRdb copy is limited to in-frame clones, with some not included. The table records some 150,000 clones, roughly 80% of them present only once. Sequenced: PBMCs. All receptors derive from a man aged 25 to 40 in good health and CMV-seropositive. Each CDR3 is given with its conserved first and last residue. The D gene is left open where the match is weak. The size of a clone is reported for some rows only, either as once, few or many, or as a class for expanded clones.

clone size: -; V gene: TRBV7-3; J gene: TRBJ2-3; D gene: -; CDR3 protein: CASSLTTGTVSTDTQYF; CDR3 DNA: TGTGCCAGCAGCTTGACGACTGGGACTGTTAGCACAGATACGCAGTATTTT
clone size: -; V gene: TRBV5-5; J gene: TRBJ2-7; D gene: TRBD2; CDR3 protein: CASSFSGGFSYEQYF; CDR3 DNA: TGTGCCAGCAGCTTTAGCGGGGGGTTTTCCTACGAGCAGTACTTC
clone size: -; V gene: TRBV5-6; J gene: TRBJ2-5; D gene: TRBD2; CDR3 protein: CASSFSGGAPETQYF; CDR3 DNA: TGTGCCAGCAGCTTTAGCGGGGGGGCCCCAGAGACCCAGTACTTC
clone size: once; V gene: TRBV10-2; J gene: TRBJ2-1; D gene: -; CDR3 protein: CASTGTADNEQFF; CDR3 DNA: TGCGCCAGCACAGGGACTGCCGACAATGAGCAGTTCTTC
clone size: -; V gene: TRBV30; J gene: TRBJ2-2; D gene: TRBD2; CDR3 protein: CAWSWPRGGRASGELFF; CDR3 DNA: TGTGCCTGGAGCTGGCCAAGGGGCGGGAGGGCCTCCGGGGAGCTGTTTTTT
clone size: few; V gene: TRBV7-3; J gene: TRBJ1-2; D gene: TRBD1; CDR3 protein: CASSLGQASNYGYTF; CDR3 DNA: TGTGCCAGCAGCCTAGGACAGGCGAGTAACTATGGCTACACCTTC
clone size: -; V gene: TRBV2; J gene: TRBJ2-6; D gene: TRBD1; CDR3 protein: CASSEDRTGGHGANVLTF; CDR3 DNA: TGTGCCAGCAGTGAGGACAGGACTGGCGGGCATGGGGCCAACGTCCTGACTTTC
clone size: -; V gene: TRBV7-8; J gene: TRBJ1-2; D gene: -; CDR3 protein: CASSEEEANYGYTF; CDR3 DNA: TGTGCCAGCAGCGAGGAGGAGGCTAACTATGGCTACACCTTC
clone size: -; V gene: TRBV27; J gene: TRBJ2-7; D gene: -; CDR3 protein: CASSFRHEQYF; CDR3 DNA: TGTGCCAGCAGTTTCAGGCACGAGCAGTACTTC
clone size: -; V gene: TRBV5-6; J gene: TRBJ1-1; D gene: TRBD1; CDR3 protein: CASSWGQGPLNTEAFF; CDR3 DNA: TGTGCCAGCAGCTGGGGACAGGGGCCCCTGAACACTGAAGCTTTCTTT
clone size: -; V gene: TRBV14; J gene: TRBJ2-5; D gene: TRBD2; CDR3 protein: CASSRGLAGFRGETQYF; CDR3 DNA: TGTGCCAGCAGCCGTGGACTAGCGGGATTCCGGGGAGAGACCCAGTACTTC
clone size: -; V gene: TRBV6-1; J gene: TRBJ2-5; D gene: TRBD2; CDR3 protein: CAGRGGIQETQYF; CDR3 DNA: TGTGCCGGTCGGGGGGGAATCCAAGAGACCCAGTACTTC
clone size: -; V gene: TRBV6-5; J gene: TRBJ2-2; D gene: -; CDR3 protein: CASRSTGELFF; CDR3 DNA: TGTGCCAGCAGGAGTACCGGGGAGCTGTTTTTT
clone size: once; V gene: TRBV2; J gene: TRBJ1-2; D gene: TRBD1; CDR3 protein: CASTGQGAFGYTF; CDR3 DNA: TGTGCCAGCACCGGACAGGGGGCGTTTGGCTACACCTTC
clone size: -; V gene: TRBV6-1; J gene: TRBJ1-1; D gene: -; CDR3 protein: CASSEAQGRRTEAFF; CDR3 DNA: TGTGCCAGCAGTGAAGCGCAGGGCAGAAGAACTGAAGCTTTCTTT
clone size: -; V gene: TRBV19; J gene: TRBJ1-5; D gene: -; CDR3 protein: CASSIAGFSNQPQHF; CDR3 DNA: TGTGCCAGTAGTATAGCCGGGTTTAGCAATCAGCCCCAGCATTTT
clone size: -; V gene: TRBV2; J gene: TRBJ2-7; D gene: -; CDR3 protein: CASRVQTYGEQYF; CDR3 DNA: TGTGCCAGCAGGGTCCAAACCTACGGCGAGCAGTACTTC
clone size: -; V gene: TRBV5-8; J gene: TRBJ2-7; D gene: TRBD1; CDR3 protein: CADSGRGRGPYEQYF; CDR3 DNA: TGTGCCGACTCTGGTAGGGGGCGCGGCCCCTACGAGCAGTACTTC
clone size: -; V gene: TRBV5-1; J gene: TRBJ2-5; D gene: TRBD2; CDR3 protein: CASSPGVAGSSETQYF; CDR3 DNA: TGCGCCAGCAGCCCGGGGGTAGCGGGGTCCAGCGAGACCCAGTACTTC
clone size: -; V gene: TRBV19; J gene: TRBJ1-1; D gene: -; CDR3 protein: CASSRSSGDTEAFF; CDR3 DNA: TGTGCCAGTAGTAGGTCCTCGGGGGACACTGAAGCTTTCTTT
clone size: -; V gene: TRBV13; J gene: TRBJ1-1; D gene: -; CDR3 protein: CASSLDGGVLAGGSTEAFF; CDR3 DNA: TGTGCCAGCAGCTTAGATGGGGGGGTCTTGGCTGGTGGGAGCACTGAAGCTTTCTTT
clone size: -; V gene: TRBV18; J gene: TRBJ1-2; D gene: TRBD1; CDR3 protein: CASSPDRAHYGYTF; CDR3 DNA: TGTGCCAGCTCACCGGACAGGGCCCACTATGGCTACACCTTC
clone size: -; V gene: TRBV19; J gene: TRBJ2-6; D gene: TRBD1; CDR3 protein: CASSIPPDRGRSGANVLTF; CDR3 DNA: TGTGCCAGTAGTATTCCACCGGACAGGGGCCGCTCTGGGGCCAACGTCCTGACTTTC
clone size: -; V gene: TRBV7-2; J gene: TRBJ2-7; D gene: -; CDR3 protein: CASSLGRGSYEQYF; CDR3 DNA: TGTGCCAGCAGCTTAGGTAGGGGATCCTACGAGCAGTACTTC
clone size: few; V gene: TRBV5-1; J gene: TRBJ2-1; D gene: TRBD2; CDR3 protein: CASSTSGNNEQFF; CDR3 DNA: TGCGCCAGCAGCACTAGCGGGAACAATGAGCAGTTCTTC
clone size: -; V gene: TRBV13; J gene: TRBJ2-1; D gene: TRBD1; CDR3 protein: CASSPHRGRNDEQFF; CDR3 DNA: TGTGCCAGCAGCCCGCACAGGGGGCGCAACGATGAGCAGTTCTTC
clone size: once; V gene: TRBV6-5; J gene: TRBJ2-3; D gene: TRBD2; CDR3 protein: CASSQSGRGDTQYF; CDR3 DNA: TGTGCCAGCAGTCAAAGCGGGAGGGGGGATACGCAGTATTTT
clone size: -; V gene: TRBV28; J gene: TRBJ1-1; D gene: TRBD1; CDR3 protein: CASSFRTGIEAFF; CDR3 DNA: TGTGCCAGCAGTTTCCGGACAGGAATTGAAGCTTTCTTT
clone size: few; V gene: TRBV19; J gene: TRBJ2-1; D gene: -; CDR3 protein: CASSIVGYEQFF; CDR3 DNA: TGTGCCAGTAGTATAGTCGGGTATGAGCAGTTCTTC
clone size: -; V gene: TRBV29-1; J gene: TRBJ2-1; D gene: -; CDR3 protein: CSSKGTYNEQFF; CDR3 DNA: TGCAGCTCGAAGGGGACCTACAATGAGCAGTTCTTC
clone size: -; V gene: TRBV27; J gene: TRBJ2-7; D gene: TRBD1; CDR3 protein: CASSRTGRIYEQYF; CDR3 DNA: TGTGCCAGCAGTCGGACAGGGCGTATCTACGAGCAGTACTTC
clone size: -; V gene: TRBV7-9; J gene: TRBJ2-3; D gene: TRBD2; CDR3 protein: CASSPTGRGTDTQYF; CDR3 DNA: TGTGCCAGCAGCCCCACCGGGAGGGGCACAGATACGCAGTATTTT
clone size: -; V gene: TRBV28; J gene: TRBJ1-5; D gene: TRBD1; CDR3 protein: CASSSGTDQPQHF; CDR3 DNA: TGTGCCAGCAGCTCCGGGACAGATCAGCCCCAGCATTTT
clone size: -; V gene: TRBV2; J gene: TRBJ2-1; D gene: TRBD2; CDR3 protein: CASSGLAGVYNEQFF; CDR3 DNA: TGTGCCAGCAGTGGACTAGCGGGAGTATACAATGAGCAGTTCTTC
clone size: -; V gene: TRBV7-3; J gene: TRBJ1-1; D gene: TRBD1; CDR3 protein: CASSVQGHTEAFF; CDR3 DNA: TGTGCCAGCAGCGTACAGGGGCATACTGAAGCTTTCTTT
clone size: -; V gene: TRBV5-4; J gene: TRBJ2-1; D gene: TRBD2; CDR3 protein: CASSSLAGSYNEQFF; CDR3 DNA: TGTGCCAGCAGCTCCCTAGCGGGGTCCTACAATGAGCAGTTCTTC
clone size: -; V gene: TRBV23-1; J gene: TRBJ1-5; D gene: TRBD1; CDR3 protein: CASCRDREKGNQPQHF; CDR3 DNA: TGCGCCAGCTGCCGGGACAGGGAAAAGGGCAATCAGCCCCAGCATTTT
clone size: few; V gene: TRBV9; J gene: TRBJ2-3; D gene: TRBD2; CDR3 protein: CASSGTSGGASTDTQYF; CDR3 DNA: TGTGCCAGCAGCGGGACTAGCGGGGGGGCTAGCACAGATACGCAGTATTTT
clone size: -; V gene: TRBV15; J gene: TRBJ2-2; D gene: TRBD2; CDR3 protein: CATSRERASGTAGELFF; CDR3 DNA: TGTGCCACCAGCAGAGAAAGAGCTAGCGGGACAGCCGGGGAGCTGTTTTTT
clone size: -; V gene: TRBV10-3; J gene: TRBJ1-1; D gene: TRBD1; CDR3 protein: CAISESGRGFIEAFF; CDR3 DNA: TGTGCCATCAGTGAGTCGGGCAGGGGGTTCATTGAAGCTTTCTTT
clone size: -; V gene: TRBV9; J gene: TRBJ2-7; D gene: -; CDR3 protein: CASSVHTGPYEQYF; CDR3 DNA: TGTGCCAGCAGCGTACATACAGGGCCCTACGAGCAGTACTTC
clone size: few; V gene: TRBV27; J gene: TRBJ2-3; D gene: -; CDR3 protein: CASRQGLPDTQYF; CDR3 DNA: TGTGCCAGCAGGCAGGGGTTGCCAGATACGCAGTATTTT
clone size: -; V gene: TRBV6-1; J gene: TRBJ1-1; D gene: TRBD1; CDR3 protein: CASSSGQGLEAFF; CDR3 DNA: TGTGCCAGCAGTTCCGGACAGGGTCTTGAAGCTTTCTTT
clone size: -; V gene: TRBV27; J gene: TRBJ2-1; D gene: -; CDR3 protein: CASSLAGTSYNEQFF; CDR3 DNA: TGTGCCAGCAGTTTAGCGGGGACCTCCTACAATGAGCAGTTCTTC
clone size: -; V gene: TRBV7-7; J gene: TRBJ1-1; D gene: -; CDR3 protein: CASSSGEGTEAFF; CDR3 DNA: TGTGCTAGCAGTTCTGGGGAGGGGACTGAAGCTTTCTTT
clone size: -; V gene: TRBV15; J gene: TRBJ2-2; D gene: -; CDR3 protein: CATSRVGGPTGELFF; CDR3 DNA: TGTGCCACCAGCAGAGTCGGGGGGCCCACCGGGGAGCTGTTTTTT
clone size: -; V gene: TRBV4-1; J gene: TRBJ2-1; D gene: -; CDR3 protein: CASSQYLAGEQFF; CDR3 DNA: TGCGCCAGCAGCCAGTATCTAGCCGGCGAGCAGTTCTTC
clone size: -; V gene: TRBV7-7; J gene: TRBJ1-4; D gene: -; CDR3 protein: CASSLGENEKLFF; CDR3 DNA: TGTGCCAGCAGCTTAGGGGAGAATGAAAAACTGTTTTTT
clone size: -; V gene: TRBV11-2; J gene: TRBJ2-5; D gene: -; CDR3 protein: CASSFGGQETQYF; CDR3 DNA: TGTGCCAGCAGCTTTGGCGGGCAAGAGACCCAGTACTTC
clone size: -; V gene: TRBV5-4; J gene: TRBJ2-7; D gene: TRBD1; CDR3 protein: CASSLRDRDLYEQYF; CDR3 DNA: TGTGCCAGCAGCTTGCGGGACAGAGATCTCTACGAGCAGTACTTC